Listed here is a single T cell receptor beta chain. The antigen is undetermined. Assay: immunoSEQ multiplex PCR; the TCRdb copy retains only in-frame clones and omits some. Of around 30,000 clones in the sample, about 80% were seen once. The record originates from a study of T cells in narcolepsy. Study context: Enrolled donors included narcolepsy type 1 or type 2 patients and healthy controls.

Study-level points and caveats: Autoreactive clonotypes reportedly recurred in blood of same and different patients, not controls. Autoreactive HCRT-specific and TRIB2-specific clonotypes were marked in same-patient CSF-versus-blood CD4+ comparisons.

This CDR3 has 13 residues. Trimming left V 5 bases short and J 2 bases short, with 7 bases between. Germline CDR1 reads SGHDT; CDR2 reads YYEEEE. The sequenced material came from CD45RA- memory CD4+ T cells from PBMCs. The receptor was derived from a human donor with narcolepsy. The chain has TRBV5-6 and TRBJ1-4; no clear D gene. The CDR3 nucleotides read TGTGCCAGCAGGGACTGGACTAATGAAAAACTGTTTTTT. Amino acids: CASRDWTNEKLFF.